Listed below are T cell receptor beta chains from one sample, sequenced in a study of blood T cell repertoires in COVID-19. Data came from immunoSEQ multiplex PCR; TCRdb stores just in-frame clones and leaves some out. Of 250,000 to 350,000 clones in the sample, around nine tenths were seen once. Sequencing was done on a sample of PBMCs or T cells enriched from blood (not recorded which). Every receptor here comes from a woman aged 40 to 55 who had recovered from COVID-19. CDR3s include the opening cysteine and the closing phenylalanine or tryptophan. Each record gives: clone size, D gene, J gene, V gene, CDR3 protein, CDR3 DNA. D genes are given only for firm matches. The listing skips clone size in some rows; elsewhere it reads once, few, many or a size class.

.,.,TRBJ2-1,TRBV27,CASSSWTHYNEQFF,TGTGCCAGCAGTTCATGGACTCACTACAATGAGCAGTTCTTC
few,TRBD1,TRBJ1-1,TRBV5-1,CASSLGGGVNTEAFF,TGCGCCAGCAGCTTGGGAGGGGGCGTGAACACTGAAGCTTTCTTT
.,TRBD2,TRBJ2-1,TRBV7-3,CASSLNASRGARTSGRDNEQFF,TGTGCCAGCAGCTTAAATGCTTCTAGAGGGGCCCGGACTAGCGGGAGGGACAATGAGCAGTTCTTC
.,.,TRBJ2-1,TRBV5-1,CASSWGLHNEQFF,TGCGCCAGCAGCTGGGGACTCCACAATGAGCAGTTCTTC
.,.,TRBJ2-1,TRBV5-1,CASSLSGNEQFF,TGCGCCAGCAGCTTGTCCGGGAATGAGCAGTTCTTC
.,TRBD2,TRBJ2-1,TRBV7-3,CASSLTAAGGQFF,TGTGCCAGCAGCTTAACTGCGGCGGGAGGACAGTTCTTC
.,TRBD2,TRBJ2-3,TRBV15,CATSRDLRTSGSADTQYF,TGTGCCACCAGCAGAGATCTCCGGACTAGCGGGAGCGCAGATACGCAGTATTTT
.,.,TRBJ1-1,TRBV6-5,CASSYMVGNTEAFF,TGTGCCAGCAGTTACATGGTCGGGAACACTGAAGCTTTCTTT
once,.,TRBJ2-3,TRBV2,CASSESSSAPGYF,TGTGCCAGCAGTGAATCCTCTAGCGCGCCGGGGTATTTT
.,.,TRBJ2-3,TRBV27,CASSLDQFGGTDTQYF,TGTGCCAGCAGTTTAGATCAGTTTGGTGGCACAGATACGCAGTATTTT
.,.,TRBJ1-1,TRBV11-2,CASSLRERGNTEAFF,TGTGCCAGCAGCTTAAGGGAGCGGGGCAACACTGAAGCTTTCTTT